This T cell receptor beta chain emerged from a study of T cell responses to AZD1222 COVID-19 vaccine. Study-level results: CD4 TCRs associated with vaccination spanned spike, dominating at 160-218 and 743-854.

Here immunoSEQ multiplex PCR was the method, and the copy in TCRdb shows in-frame clones only, minus some. The sample shows about 270,000 clones, 90% to 95% of them seen only once. A remark on this clone: Its cognate antigen is unknown.

Material: peripheral blood, obtained 28 days after the second AZD1222 dose. The sequence came from an adult who received the AZD1222 COVID-19 vaccine.

CDR3 sequence: CASSQLGTFSNYGYTF. CDR3 bases: TGTGCCAGCAGCCAACTAGGGACGTTTTCGAACTATGGCTACACCTTC. The chain is built from TRBV4-2 and TRBJ1-2; tentative D call: TRBD1 (5 bases). The CDR3 runs 16 residues. CDR1 and CDR2 (germline): LGHNA, YNFKEQ. With 2 bases removed from V and 2 bases from J, the gap between germline ends came to 15 bases.